These 25 T cell receptor beta chains share one sample of origin, sequenced in a study of cytomegalovirus exposure and HLA in healthy donors. TCRdb keeps only in-frame clones here, not all; method: immunoSEQ multiplex PCR. The sample carries approximately 58,000 clones, roughly nine tenths recorded once. The sample taken for sequencing was PBMCs. The receptors derive from a woman in her 30s in good health and CMV-seronegative.

This chain uses TRBV6-1 with TRBJ1-5, with TRBD1 identical over 9 bases. The CDR3 sequence is 13 residues long. Germline CDR1 MNHNS, CDR2 SASEGT. The V gene end was trimmed by 2 bases and the J gene end by 13 bases; junction bases not matched to a gene: 6. CDR3 DNA: TGTGCCAGCAGTGAATCCGGGACAGGGAGGCAGCATTTT. Protein: CASSESGTGRQHF.

The chain joins TRBV28 to TRBJ2-7, with 8 nucleotides matching TRBD2. The CDR3 runs 14 residues. CDR1 MDHEN and CDR2 SYDVKM come from the germline V gene. V shed 8 bases, J shed 2 bases, and the junction held 8 bases outside the gene matches. In DNA, the CDR3 is TGTGCCAGCGGGGGGGCGGGAGGCCCCTACGAGCAGTACTTC. It translates to CASGGAGGPYEQYF.

The chain links TRBV14 to TRBJ1-1; 7 bases map to TRBD1. The J segment lost 5 bases and the V segment lost 3 bases, leaving 9 bases of the junction unmatched. Per the germline V gene, CDR1 is SGHDN and CDR2 is FVKESK. The CDR3 has 15 residues. The CDR3 coding sequence is TGTGCCAGCAGCCAGCAGGACAGGCCCGGGACTGAAGCTTTCTTT. Protein sequence: CASSQQDRPGTEAFF.

The chain employs TRBV19 and TRBJ1-2, with TRBD1 matching over 7 bases. CDR1 is LNHDA, CDR2 SQIVND, per germline (reference sequence). The CDR3 contains 15 residues. V was pared by 7 bases and J by 4 bases, with 12 bases of the junction left unmatched. The CDR3 region is CASNIRTGAGYGYTF. CDR3 sequence (DNA): TGTGCCAGTAACATCCGGACAGGTGCTGGCTATGGCTACACCTTC.

This clone was recorded only once. The chain carries TRBV5-1 and TRBJ1-4, with D unclear. CDR3 length: 15 amino acids. Germline values: CDR1 SGHRS, CDR2 YFSETQ. Trimming removed 2 bases from V and 6 bases from J, with 14 bases in between. The CDR3 here is CASSLRSPRDEKLFF. CDR3 coding DNA: TGCGCCAGCAGCTTACGGAGCCCGAGGGATGAAAAACTGTTTTTT.

This chain uses TRBV11-2 with TRBJ2-1; 9 bases are a match to TRBD2. The length of the CDR3 is 18 residues. Trimming at V came to 0 bases and at J to 9 bases, leaving 15 bases not matched to a gene. Germline V lookup: CDR1 SGHAT, CDR2 FQNNGV. DNA of the CDR3: TGTGCCAGCAGCTTAGATCCAGGAGGACTAGCGACCTACGGTGAGCAGTTCTTC. As protein: CASSLDPGGLATYGEQFF.

This chain links TRBV6-8 with TRBJ1-2, with TRBD1 matching over 7 bases. The trim removed 0 bases at V and 13 bases at J, leaving 8 bases unmatched. Germline CDR1 MNHGY, CDR2 SAAAGT. The CDR3 sequence is 13 residues long. CDR3 nucleotide sequence: TGTGCCAGCAGTTACTCGACGACAGGGAAGCTCACCTTC. Translated: CASSYSTTGKLTF.

This clone has only one observation. V is TRBV29-1 and J is TRBJ2-7; a possible D gene is TRBD2 (7 bases). Trimming left V 4 bases short and J 3 bases short, with 19 bases between. The CDR3 sequence is 15 residues long. The germline gives CDR1 SQVTM, CDR2 ANQGSEA. In DNA, the CDR3 is TGCAGCGTTGGAGTTCGGGGGGCTTTGGGCTACGAGCAGTACTTC. This encodes CSVGVRGALGYEQYF.

V is TRBV28 and J is TRBJ2-2; D is undetermined. The CDR3 runs to 12 residues. Germline CDR1 reads MDHEN; CDR2 reads SYDVKM. The ends were cut back, 3 bases at V and 9 bases at J, with 8 bases in the middle. CDR3 protein: CASSFKPRELFF. For the CDR3, the DNA is TGTGCCAGCAGTTTCAAGCCCAGGGAGCTGTTTTTT.

This clone was picked up one time. J is TRBJ2-7 and V is TRBV25-1; TRBD1 is a possible D gene (6 bases). The CDR3 consists of 17 residues. Germline lookup yields CDR1 MGHDK and CDR2 SYGVNS. Trimming stripped 0 bases from V and 4 bases from J, with 19 bases between. CDR3 in DNA: TGTGCCAGCAGTGAATACGGTACGGACAGCTCCGGGTACGAGCAGTACTTC. Its translation: CASSEYGTDSSGYEQYF.

The chain combines TRBV5-1 with TRBJ2-7; 9 bases match TRBD2. J gave up 6 bases and V 2 bases, and 9 bases lay outside the gene matches. CDR1 is SGHRS and CDR2 is YFSETQ in the germline V gene. The CDR3 runs to 15 residues. The CDR3 sequence: CASSLISSGDSEQYF. DNA for the CDR3: TGCGCCAGCAGCTTAATATCTAGCGGGGACAGCGAGCAGTACTTC.

The chain is built from TRBV9 and TRBJ2-1, with a weak D call TRBD1 (7 bases). From germline, CDR1 is SGDLS and CDR2 YYNGEE. The length of the CDR3 is 15 residues. Trimming took off 3 bases at V and 6 bases at J, with 16 bases between the two ends. The CDR3 loop reads CASSADYRGLNEQFF. CDR3 DNA: TGTGCCAGCAGCGCTGACTACAGGGGACTCAATGAGCAGTTCTTC.

The chain joins TRBV11-2 to TRBJ2-3, with a weak D call TRBD1 (7 bases). The V and J ends lost 5 bases and 11 bases respectively, with 20 bases between them. From germline, CDR1 is SGHAT and CDR2 FQNNGV. The CDR3 sequence is 14 residues long. The DNA of the CDR3 is TGTGCCAGCAGCCAGGGGGGCAGCCCCAAAAAGCAGTATTTT. Amino acid sequence: CASSQGGSPKKQYF.

The CDR3 protein is CASTFSGLGNEQFF. Here the CDR3 DNA reads TGCGCCAGCACCTTTAGCGGATTGGGTAATGAGCAGTTCTTC. This chain uses TRBV5-1 with TRBJ2-1; D is perhaps TRBD2 (6 bases). Per germline, CDR1 SGHRS and CDR2 YFSETQ. Trimming pared 6 bases from V and 7 bases from J, leaving 17 bases between. CDR3 length equals 14 residues.

The CDR3 here is CASSRLVGEHETQYF. The CDR3 nucleotides are TGTGCCAGTAGTCGACTAGTAGGCGAGCACGAGACCCAGTACTTC. The chain couples TRBV19 to TRBJ2-5, with D perhaps TRBD2 (6 bases). Trimming removed 5 bases at V and 5 bases at J, with 18 bases between. The CDR3 sequence is 15 residues long. CDR1 is LNHDA and CDR2 is SQIVND in the germline V gene (reference sequence).

This chain connects TRBV5-4 to TRBJ2-3; tentatively, D is TRBD2 (5 bases). The CDR3 is 14 amino acids. Per germline, CDR1 SGHNT and CDR2 YYREEE (reference sequence). V lost 3 bases and J 2 bases, leaving 10 bases between the germline ends. CDR3 nucleotide sequence: TGTGCCAGCAGCTCGGGAAACCCCACAGATACGCAGTATTTT. Protein sequence: CASSSGNPTDTQYF.

V gene TRBV19 combines with J gene TRBJ2-6, with 7 nucleotides matching TRBD1. V lost 5 bases, J lost 2 bases, and 6 bases stayed unmatched. The CDR3 is made up of 16 amino acids. Per germline, CDR1 LNHDA and CDR2 SQIVND (reference sequence). The CDR3 loop is CASSLQGLAGANVLTF. The CDR3 coding sequence is TGTGCCAGTAGTTTACAGGGGTTGGCTGGGGCCAACGTCCTGACTTTC.

This clone was seen only a few times. The CDR3 here is CATRPSTSAHEQFF. In DNA form, the CDR3 reads TGTGCCACGCGACCCTCAACTAGCGCCCATGAGCAGTTCTTC. The chain couples TRBV10-3 to TRBJ2-1, with 7 bases lining up with TRBD2. CDR1 is ENHRY, CDR2 SYGVKD, per germline. The V segment lost 10 bases and the J segment 8 bases; nucleotides outside the gene matches: 14. This CDR3 has 14 residues.

With respect to this clone: The limits of the CDR3 on the DNA are not certain, so only TCRdb's listed CDR3 is given. This chain joins TRBV6-6 and TRBJ1-2; TRBD1, the D gene given by the table, was not confirmed from the DNA. Germline V gene lookup returns CDR1 MNHNY and CDR2 SVGAGI (reference sequence). The CDR3 spans 14 amino acids, including both terminal residues. CDR3 sequence: CASSSSDSIYGYTF.

On this clone itself: The sample has other DNA sequences that encode this CDR3 too. The rearrangement links TRBV5-1 to TRBJ2-2; D possibly corresponds to TRBD1 (6 bases). V gave up 0 bases and J gave up 4 bases, with 10 bases separating them. CDR3 length: 15 amino acids. CDR1 SGHRS and CDR2 YFSETQ come from the germline V gene. This chain's CDR3 is CASSLVQGGTGELFF. The CDR3 coding sequence is TGCGCCAGCAGCTTGGTACAGGGCGGCACCGGGGAGCTGTTTTTT.

This clone showed up just once. CDR3 residues: CASTLGTSGRMDNEQFF. The CDR3 DNA is TGTGCCAGCACCCTTGGAACTAGCGGGAGAATGGACAATGAGCAGTTCTTC. The chain combines TRBV9 with TRBJ2-1, with 11 bases that match TRBD2. Trimming at V came to 6 bases and at J to 5 bases, leaving 13 bases not matched to a gene. This CDR3 contains 17 residues. Germline CDR1 SGDLS, CDR2 YYNGEE.

The chain uses TRBV7-6 and TRBJ2-2; no definite D call. CDR3 length: 15 amino acids. V was shortened by 1 base and J by 4 bases, with 10 bases between the two germline ends. Germline CDR1 reads SGHVS; CDR2 reads FNYEAQ. This CDR3 reads CASSLVGDFTGELFF. In DNA, the CDR3 is TGTGCCAGCAGCTTAGTAGGAGATTTCACCGGGGAGCTGTTTTTT.

This chain links TRBV9 with TRBJ2-4; tentatively, D is TRBD1 (5 bases). There are 13 residues in the CDR3. The V end was cut by 6 bases, the J end by 3 bases, with 10 bases between. The germline CDR1 and CDR2 sequences are SGDLS and YYNGEE. CDR3 nucleotide sequence: TGTGCCAGCACCGGCAGGGACAAAAACATTCAGTACTTC. Translating it yields CASTGRDKNIQYF.

The genes are TRBV7-9 and TRBJ1-5, with 11 bases lining up with TRBD1. CDR1 is SEHNR, CDR2 FQNEAQ, per germline (reference sequence). The CDR3 extends over 13 amino acids. V shed 5 bases, J shed 6 bases, and the junction held 0 bases outside the gene matches. The CDR3, as DNA: TGTGCCAGCAGCGGACAGGGGGCTCAGCCCCAGCATTTT. This translates into CASSGQGAQPQHF.

This clone was recorded once. The J gene is TRBJ2-1, the V gene TRBV11-2, with a tentative D call TRBD2 (6 bases). CDR3 length equals 15 residues. V was trimmed by 1 base and J by 5 bases, leaving 12 bases between them. Per germline, CDR1 SGHAT and CDR2 FQNNGV. For the CDR3, the DNA is TGTGCCAGCAGCTTAGGGGGAGGTAAGAACAATGAGCAGTTCTTC. This encodes CASSLGGGKNNEQFF.